The present T cell receptor (beta chain) was sequenced within a study of CD8 T cells in ankylosing spondylitis. General study points: Ankylosing spondylitis blood appeared to carry a characteristic TCR beta motif of under ten highly homologous variants. Reported data indicate significant enrichment of disease-linked clones within matched ankylosing spondylitis synovial fluid. Earlier studies detected some motif variants in reactive arthritis synovial fluid and blood.

For TCR beta, libraries came from quantitative 5'-RACE with molecular barcodes. Each CDR3 protein gets one entry after TCRdb re-called the 5' RACE reads with MiXCR. Of about 540,000 distinct CDR3 sequences listed, over 9.5% are singletons. Germline V gene lookup returns CDR1 SGHAT and CDR2 FQNNGV. The CDR3 runs to 18 residues. V shed 1 base, J shed 2 bases, and the junction held 10 bases outside the gene matches. A remark on this clonotype: Antigen unknown.

Sequenced material: blood, either unsorted or a sorted T cell fraction (not recorded which). The source of this sequence is a male donor with ankylosing spondylitis. V is TRBV11-2 and J is TRBJ2-5, with 10 bases aligning to TRBD2. CDR3 in DNA: TGTGCCAGCAGCTTAGTACGGACTAGCGGCAGATCTCAAGAGACCCAGTACTTC. Its translation: CASSLVRTSGRSQETQYF.